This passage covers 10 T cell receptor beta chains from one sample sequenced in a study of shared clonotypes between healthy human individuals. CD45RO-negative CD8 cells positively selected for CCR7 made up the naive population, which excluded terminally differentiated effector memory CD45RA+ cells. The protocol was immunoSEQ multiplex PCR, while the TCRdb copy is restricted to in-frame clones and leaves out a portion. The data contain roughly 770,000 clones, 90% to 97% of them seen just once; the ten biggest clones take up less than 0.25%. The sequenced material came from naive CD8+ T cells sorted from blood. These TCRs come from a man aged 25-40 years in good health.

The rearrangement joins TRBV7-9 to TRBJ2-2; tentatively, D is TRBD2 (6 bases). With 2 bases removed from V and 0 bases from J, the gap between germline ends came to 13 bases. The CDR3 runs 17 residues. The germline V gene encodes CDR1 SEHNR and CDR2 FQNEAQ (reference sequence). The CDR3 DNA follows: TGTGCCAGCAGCTTATCCGGGAGCGAAACGAACACCGGGGAGCTGTTTTTT. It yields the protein CASSLSGSETNTGELFF. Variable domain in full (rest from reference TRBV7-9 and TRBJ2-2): DTGVSQNPRHKITKRGQNVTFRCDPISEHNRLYWYRQTLGQGPEFLTYFQNEAQLEKSRLLSDRFSAERPKGSFSTLEIQRTEQGDSAMYLCASSLSGSETNTGELFFGEGSRLTVL.

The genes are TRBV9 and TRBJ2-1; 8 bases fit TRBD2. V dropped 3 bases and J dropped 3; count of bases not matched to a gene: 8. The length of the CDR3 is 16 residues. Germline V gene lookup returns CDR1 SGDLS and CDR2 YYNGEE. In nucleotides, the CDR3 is TGTGCCAGCAGCGCACCGGGACTAGGAGGCTACAATGAGCAGTTCTTC. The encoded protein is CASSAPGLGGYNEQFF.

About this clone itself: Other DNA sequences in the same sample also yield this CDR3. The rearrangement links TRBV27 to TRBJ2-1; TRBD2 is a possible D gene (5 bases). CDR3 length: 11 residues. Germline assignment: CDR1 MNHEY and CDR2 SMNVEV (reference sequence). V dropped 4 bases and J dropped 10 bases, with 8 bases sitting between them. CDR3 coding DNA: TGTGCCAGCAGTTCCTCGGGAGAGCAGTTCTTC. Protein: CASSSSGEQFF.

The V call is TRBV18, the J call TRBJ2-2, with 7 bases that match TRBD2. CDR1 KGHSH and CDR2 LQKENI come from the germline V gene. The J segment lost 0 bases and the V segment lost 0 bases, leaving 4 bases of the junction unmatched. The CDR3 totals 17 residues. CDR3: CASSPPVSGSNTGELFF. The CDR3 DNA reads TGTGCCAGCTCACCACCGGTTAGCGGGTCGAACACCGGGGAGCTGTTTTTT.

In DNA, the CDR3 is TGTGCCAGCAGCCCTGAACCCGGGAGTTTCAATGAGCAGTTCTTC. Its protein product is CASSPEPGSFNEQFF. The rearrangement uses TRBV7-9 and TRBJ2-1, with a possible D match to TRBD2 (6 bases). The CDR3 totals 15 residues. Trimming left V 5 bases short and J 6 bases short, with 17 bases between. Germline V gene lookup returns CDR1 SEHNR and CDR2 FQNEAQ (reference sequence).

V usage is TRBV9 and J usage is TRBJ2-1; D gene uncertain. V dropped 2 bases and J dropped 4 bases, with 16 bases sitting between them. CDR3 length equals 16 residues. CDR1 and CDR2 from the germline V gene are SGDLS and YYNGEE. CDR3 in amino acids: CASSVAWGFAYNEQFF. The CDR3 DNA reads TGTGCCAGCAGCGTGGCGTGGGGTTTTGCTTACAATGAGCAGTTCTTC.

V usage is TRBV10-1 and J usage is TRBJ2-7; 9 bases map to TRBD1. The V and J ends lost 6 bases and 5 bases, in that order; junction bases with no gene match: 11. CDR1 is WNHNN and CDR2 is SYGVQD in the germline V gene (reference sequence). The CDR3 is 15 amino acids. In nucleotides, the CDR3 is TGCGCCAGCAGCCACCCGGGACAGGGTTCGGACGAGCAGTACTTC. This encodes CASSHPGQGSDEQYF.

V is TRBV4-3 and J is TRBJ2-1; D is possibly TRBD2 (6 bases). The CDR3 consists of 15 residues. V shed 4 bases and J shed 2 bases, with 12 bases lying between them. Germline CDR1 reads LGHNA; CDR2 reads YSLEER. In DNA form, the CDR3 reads TGCGCCAGCAGCCCCGGGAGCCTTGCCTACAATGAGCAGTTCTTC. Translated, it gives CASSPGSLAYNEQFF.

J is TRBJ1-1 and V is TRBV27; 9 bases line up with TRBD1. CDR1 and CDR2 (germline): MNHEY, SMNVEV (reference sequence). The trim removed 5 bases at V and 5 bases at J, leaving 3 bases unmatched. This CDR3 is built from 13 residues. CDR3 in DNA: TGTGCCAGCAGTCAACAGGGGGCGACTGAAGCTTTCTTT. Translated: CASSQQGATEAFF.

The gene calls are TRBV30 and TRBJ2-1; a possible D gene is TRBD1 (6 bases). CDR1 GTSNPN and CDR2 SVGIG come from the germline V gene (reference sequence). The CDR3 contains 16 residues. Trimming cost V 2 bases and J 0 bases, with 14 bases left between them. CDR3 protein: CAWSQGIGSSYNEQFF. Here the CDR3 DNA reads TGTGCCTGGAGTCAGGGGATTGGTAGCTCCTACAATGAGCAGTTCTTC.